The 25 T cell receptor beta chains reported below all come from one sample, sequenced in a study of T cell responses to AZD1222 COVID-19 vaccine (dated by TCRdb to about 2021). The receptor library was made with the immunoSEQ multiplex PCR assay. The table was pulled from immuneACCESS by TCRdb, which kept in-frame rearrangements only. Such tables lose some clones; where checked, under half of the loss comes from unresolved V genes, and the rest has no known cause. The table for this sample lists over 120,000 clones; approximately 89% of them were counted only once. Around 1.7% of the sample goes to the ten largest clones. Reading the label with the study, this specimen's time point is: about 28 days (+/-7) after the second vaccine dose. Here the sequenced sample was peripheral blood, taken 28 days after the second AZD1222 dose. These TCRs come from an adult who received the AZD1222 COVID-19 vaccine.

The chain recombines TRBV6-5 with TRBJ1-5, with a tentative D call TRBD1 (5 bases). V was pared by 8 bases and J by 2 bases, with 13 bases between. The CDR3 extends over 14 amino acids. CDR1 and CDR2 from the germline V gene are MNHEY and SVGAGI. The CDR3 loop reads CASQGSYGNQPQHF. In DNA, the CDR3 is TGTGCCAGCCAGGGAAGTTATGGCAATCAGCCCCAGCATTTT.

V usage is TRBV7-2 and J usage is TRBJ2-5; D gene uncertain. The CDR3 sequence is 15 residues long. The V end lost 2 bases, the J end lost 4 bases, and 14 bases lay between the germline ends. Germline V CDR1 and CDR2: SGHTA, FQGNSA. In DNA, the CDR3 is TGTGCCAGCAGCTTAACGAAAACCCTGCTAGAGACCCAGTACTTC. Translating gives CASSLTKTLLETQYF.

Here the CDR3 DNA reads TGTGCCAGCGCGACCAACAGGGTCGTTAATCAGCCCCAGCATTTT. As protein: CASATNRVVNQPQHF. J is TRBJ1-5 and V is TRBV7-2; maybe TRBD1 (6 bases). V dropped 8 bases and J dropped 4 bases, with 18 bases sitting between them. The CDR3 spans 15 residues. Germline V lookup: CDR1 SGHTA, CDR2 FQGNSA.

The sample holds a few counts of this clone. The V and J genes are TRBV30 and TRBJ2-2; D might be TRBD1 or TRBD2, each matching 5 bases. The CDR3 has 15 residues. V was shortened by 2 bases and J by 13 bases, with 23 bases between the two germline ends. From germline, CDR1 is GTSNPN and CDR2 SVGIG (reference sequence). The CDR3 here is CAWSPGTVMVEVLFF. Here the CDR3 DNA reads TGTGCCTGGAGTCCCGGGACGGTGATGGTGGAGGTGCTGTTTTTT.

J is TRBJ1-2 and V is TRBV4-2; D is perhaps TRBD1 (5 bases). The CDR3 runs to 14 residues. Trimming removed 1 base at V and 7 bases at J, with 13 bases between. Per the germline V gene, CDR1 is LGHNA and CDR2 is YNFKEQ. Written as DNA, the CDR3 is TGTGCCAGCAGCCAAGTAGGGGAGGGGTTTGGCTACACCTTC. Translation: CASSQVGEGFGYTF.

The chain carries TRBV6-2 or TRBV6-3 and TRBJ1-5, with TRBD1 as a possible D gene (5 bases). Germline V gene sequence: CDR1 MNHEY, CDR2 SVGEGT. This CDR3 spans 13 amino acids. V lost 5 bases, J lost 7 bases, and 12 bases lay in between. The chain's CDR3 is CASSQTGRQPQHF. The CDR3, as DNA: TGTGCCAGCAGTCAAACGGGACGACAGCCCCAGCATTTT.

V is TRBV13 and J is TRBJ1-1; weak D call: TRBD1 (5 bases). The ends were cut back, 5 bases at V and 1 base at J, with 11 bases in the middle. This CDR3 region has 14 residues. Germline assignment: CDR1 PRHDT and CDR2 FYEKMQ (reference sequence). In DNA, the CDR3 is TGTGCCAGCAGCGCGGGGAGGGGGAACACTGAAGCTTTCTTT. Amino acids: CASSAGRGNTEAFF.

V usage is TRBV28 and J usage is TRBJ1-1, with D possibly TRBD1 on 6 matching bases. CDR1 is MDHEN and CDR2 is SYDVKM in the germline V gene. The CDR3 is 16 amino acids. V was clipped by 1 base and J by 2 bases, with 14 bases between them. In nucleotides, the CDR3 is TGTGCCAGCAGTTTATCTACTAGGGGGTTTAACACTGAAGCTTTCTTT. It codes for CASSLSTRGFNTEAFF.

The chain couples TRBV18 to TRBJ1-1; a possible D gene is TRBD1 (5 bases). In germline, CDR1 is KGHSH, CDR2 LQKENI. The CDR3 sequence is 16 residues long. The V gene lost 3 bases and the J gene lost 1 base, with 15 bases spanning the gap. DNA for the CDR3: TGTGCCAGCTCACCTTTAAGGGGATCGCAGAACACTGAAGCTTTCTTT. Translating gives CASSPLRGSQNTEAFF.

The chain joins TRBV5-1 to TRBJ1-2; D not resolved. Trimming cost V 0 bases and J 4 bases, with 10 bases left between them. Germline CDR1 is SGHRS and CDR2 is YFSETQ. The CDR3 extends over 14 amino acids. CDR3: CASSLASDFYGYTF. The CDR3 DNA reads TGCGCCAGCAGCTTGGCGTCGGACTTCTATGGCTACACCTTC.

V usage is TRBV7-6 and J usage is TRBJ2-7; 7 positions agree with TRBD2. The CDR3 consists of 14 residues. Looked up from germline, CDR1 is SGHVS and CDR2 is FNYEAQ. Germline trimming cut 1 base from V and 2 bases from J; bases unmatched to any gene: 2. DNA for the CDR3: TGTGCCAGCAGCTTAGGTCGGGGGGCCTACGAGCAGTACTTC. Translated, it gives CASSLGRGAYEQYF.

The rearrangement joins TRBV2 to TRBJ1-6; TRBD1 might be the D (5 bases). The germline V gene has CDR1 SNHLY and CDR2 FYNNEI. V lost 6 bases and J lost 0, with 15 bases in between. The CDR3 consists of 17 residues. The CDR3 sequence: CASSEENGASYNSPLHF. CDR3 nucleotide sequence: TGTGCCAGCAGCGAGGAGAATGGGGCCTCCTATAATTCACCCCTCCACTTT.

The gene calls are TRBV15 and TRBJ2-1; tentatively, D is TRBD2 (6 bases). CDR3 length equals 16 residues. Trimming shortened V by 3 bases and J by 2 bases, and 14 bases separated the two germline ends. Germline values: CDR1 LNHNV, CDR2 YYDKDF (reference sequence). The CDR3, as DNA: TGTGCCACCAGCAGCCCTGGGAGGACTGCCTACAATGAGCAGTTCTTC. The encoded protein is CATSSPGRTAYNEQFF. Full variable domain (outside the CDR3, taken from reference TRBV15 and TRBJ2-1): DAMVIQNPRYQVTQFGKPVTLSCSQTLNHNVMYWYQQKSSQAPKLLFHYYDKDFNNEADTPDNFQSRRPNTSFCFLDIRSPGLGDTAMYLCATSSPGRTAYNEQFFGPGTRLTVL.

The chain uses TRBV15 and TRBJ2-7; TRBD1 matches 8 bases. This CDR3 comprises 15 residues. Germline V gives CDR1 LNHNV, CDR2 YYDKDF (reference sequence). Trimming cost V 0 bases and J 1 base; bases outside gene matches: 2. Here the CDR3 DNA reads TGTGCCACCAGCAGAGATGGACAGGGTTCCTACGAGCAGTACTTC. This encodes CATSRDGQGSYEQYF.

This chain uses TRBV6-5 with TRBJ2-1; 7 nucleotides align to TRBD2. Germline values: CDR1 MNHEY, CDR2 SVGAGI. V lost 7 bases, J lost 6 bases, and 3 bases stayed unmatched. The CDR3 runs to 12 residues. This CDR3 is CASKGGGNEQFF. The CDR3 coding sequence is TGTGCCAGCAAAGGCGGGGGCAATGAGCAGTTCTTC.

This clone was picked up one time. This chain links TRBV27 with TRBJ1-1, with 8 bases identical to TRBD1. The CDR3 covers 15 residues. From germline, CDR1 is MNHEY and CDR2 SMNVEV (reference sequence). The V and J ends lost 6 bases and 4 bases, in that order; junction bases with no gene match: 10. The CDR3: CASSLTGGLGTEAFF. CDR3 DNA sequence: TGTGCCAGCAGCCTTACAGGGGGATTAGGCACTGAAGCTTTCTTT.

The chain is built from TRBV5-1 and TRBJ2-5; D is perhaps TRBD2 (5 bases). Germline loops: CDR1 SGHRS, CDR2 YFSETQ. CDR3 length: 14 amino acids. Trimming cost V 5 bases and J 2 bases, with 13 bases left between them. CDR3 protein: CASRQRTLQETQYF. CDR3 coding DNA: TGCGCCAGCAGGCAGCGGACCTTACAAGAGACCCAGTACTTC. Using reference TRBV5-1 and TRBJ2-5 for the parts outside the CDR3, the full variable domain is KAGVTQTPRYLIKTRGQQVTLSCSPISGHRSVSWYQQTPGQGLQFLFEYFSETQRNKGNFPGRFSGRQFSNSRSEMNVSTLELGDSALYLCASRQRTLQETQYFGPGTRLLVL.

The rearrangement links TRBV10-3 to TRBJ2-1; 9 bases fit TRBD1. This CDR3 is 19 amino acids long. CDR1 is ENHRY, CDR2 SYGVKD, per germline. With V trimmed by 0 bases and J by 5 bases, 14 bases remained unmatched. DNA of the CDR3: TGTGCCATCAGTGAGTCGTGGACAGGGGAATATGTAGGGAACAATGAGCAGTTCTTC. It yields the protein CAISESWTGEYVGNNEQFF.

V and J are TRBV27 and TRBJ2-3; 8 bases align to TRBD1. Unmatched junction bases numbered 12, after V lost 9 bases and J lost 7 bases. The CDR3 has 14 amino acids. Germline V gives CDR1 MNHEY, CDR2 SMNVEV (reference sequence). The CDR3 coding sequence is TGTGCCAGTATATCCCCAGGGGGCTCAAATACGCAGTATTTT. This gives the protein CASISPGGSNTQYF.

V usage is TRBV28 and J usage is TRBJ1-2; D not certain. V lost 8 bases and J lost 0, with 10 bases in between. From germline, CDR1 is MDHEN and CDR2 SYDVKM. The CDR3 contains 13 residues. In DNA, the CDR3 is TGTGCCAGCCACGGGGTAGCTAACTATGGCTACACCTTC. It specifies CASHGVANYGYTF.

J is TRBJ2-3 and V is TRBV5-1; 10 bases are shared with TRBD2. The CDR3 is 16 amino acids. Germline values: CDR1 SGHRS, CDR2 YFSETQ. After removal of 6 bases from V and 6 bases from J, the junction contained 13 bases not matched to a gene. CDR3 in DNA: TGCGCCAGCATTCTTATAGCGGGAGGAATATCGGATACGCAGTATTTT. Its translation: CASILIAGGISDTQYF. The full variable domain, completed using reference TRBV5-1 and TRBJ2-3, is KAGVTQTPRYLIKTRGQQVTLSCSPISGHRSVSWYQQTPGQGLQFLFEYFSETQRNKGNFPGRFSGRQFSNSRSEMNVSTLELGDSALYLCASILIAGGISDTQYFGPGTRLTVL.

V gene TRBV27 combines with J gene TRBJ2-3, with 8 bases identical to TRBD2. The CDR3 loop spans 15 amino acids. Germline values: CDR1 MNHEY, CDR2 SMNVEV (reference sequence). After removal of 4 bases from V and 6 bases from J, the junction contained 9 bases not matched to a gene. CDR3 in DNA: TGTGCCAGCAGTTCACGGGGGGGCGGTAGGGATACGCAGTATTTT. This gives the protein CASSSRGGGRDTQYF.

This clone has only one observation. The chain recombines TRBV5-1 with TRBJ2-2; D may be TRBD1 or TRBD2 (5 bases each). CDR3 length: 16 amino acids. Between the trimmed V and J ends, which lost 5 bases and 2 bases, there was a span of 16 bases. Germline V gene sequence: CDR1 SGHRS, CDR2 YFSETQ. The CDR3 DNA is TGCGCCAGCAGGGAACCGGGACCGAGCAACACCGGGGAGCTGTTTTTT. Amino acids: CASREPGPSNTGELFF. The full variable domain, its missing parts supplied by reference TRBV5-1 and TRBJ2-2, is KAGVTQTPRYLIKTRGQQVTLSCSPISGHRSVSWYQQTPGQGLQFLFEYFSETQRNKGNFPGRFSGRQFSNSRSEMNVSTLELGDSALYLCASREPGPSNTGELFFGEGSRLTVL.

The J gene is TRBJ2-7, the V gene TRBV11-3, with 7 positions matching TRBD1. V was pared by 0 bases and J by 3 bases, with 8 bases of the junction left unmatched. From germline, CDR1 is SGHNT and CDR2 YENEEA. CDR3 size: 16 residues. CDR3 sequence: CASSLDSRDSVYEQYF. In DNA form, the CDR3 reads TGTGCCAGCAGCTTAGATTCCAGGGACAGTGTCTACGAGCAGTACTTC.

This rearrangement joins TRBV18 to TRBJ1-2, with 8 bases that match TRBD1. CDR1 is KGHSH and CDR2 is LQKENI in the germline V gene. The CDR3 has 15 residues. V lost 0 bases and J lost 3; bases outside the gene matches: 3. The CDR3 sequence: CASSPPTGDHYGYTF. Written as DNA, the CDR3 is TGTGCCAGCTCACCACCGACAGGGGATCACTATGGCTACACCTTC.